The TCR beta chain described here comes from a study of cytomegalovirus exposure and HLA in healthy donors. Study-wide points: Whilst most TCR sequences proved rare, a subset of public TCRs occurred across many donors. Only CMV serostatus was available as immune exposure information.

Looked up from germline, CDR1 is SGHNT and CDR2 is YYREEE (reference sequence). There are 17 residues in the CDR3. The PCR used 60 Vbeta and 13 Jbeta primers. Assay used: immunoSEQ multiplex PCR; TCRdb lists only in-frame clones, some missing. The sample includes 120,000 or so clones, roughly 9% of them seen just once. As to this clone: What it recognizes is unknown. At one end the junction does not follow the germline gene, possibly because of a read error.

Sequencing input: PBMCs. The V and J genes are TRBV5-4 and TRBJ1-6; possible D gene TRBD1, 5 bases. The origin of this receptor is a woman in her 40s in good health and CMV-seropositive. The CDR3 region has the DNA TGTGCCAGCACTACCAGGGCCTCGAGCTCCTATAATTCACCCCCCCACTTT. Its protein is CASTTRASSSYNSPPHF. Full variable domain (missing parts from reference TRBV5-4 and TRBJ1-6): ETGVTQSPTHLIKTRGQQVTLRCSSQSGHNTVSWYQQALGQGPQFIFQYYREEENGRGNFPPRFSGLQFPNYSSELNVNALELDDSALYLCASTTRASSSYNSPPHFGNGTRLTVT.